This TCR beta chain was sequenced for a study of T cells in localized non-small cell lung cancer. The table came from immunoSEQ multiplex PCR; TCRdb's copy has only in-frame clones and leaves some out. Seen here are around 64,000 clones, 91% observed once, and the top ten hold less than 20%. Germline CDR1 and CDR2: MDHEN and SYDVKM. There are 13 residues in the CDR3. The V and J ends lost 1 base and 4 bases respectively, with 4 bases between them. Broader study findings: Measurement of T cell clonality placed uninvolved adjacent lung highest, above the level in tumor.

As concerns this clone: The antigen remains undetermined.

The sequence derives from a man aged 40-75 years with stage I lung adenocarcinoma. The chain links TRBV28 to TRBJ1-4; D ambiguous. Specimen: peripheral blood, collected before any cancer treatment. CDR3 residues: CASSLLGNEKLFF. The CDR3 DNA reads as TGTGCCAGCAGTTTATTGGGTAATGAAAAACTGTTTTTT.